This T cell receptor beta chain derives from a study of memory CD4+ T cells and cytomegalovirus serostatus. Using immunoSEQ multiplex PCR, the repertoire was profiled, and TCRdb retains in-frame clones only, with some absent. The table has about 39,000 clones, nearly 80% seen once. CDR1 is SQVTM and CDR2 is ANQGSEA in the germline V gene. The CDR3 is 13 residues long. V lost 6 bases to trimming and J lost 0 bases, with 11 bases between them. The sort gate was single viable CD3+CD4+CD8-CD45RO+ cells for memory CD4+ T cells. The clonotype was recovered from an adult in good health and CMV-seronegative. Sequencing was done on a sample of memory CD4+ T cells from blood. The chain has TRBV29-1 and TRBJ1-1; D not certain. The CDR3 sequence is CSVTPSLNTEAFF. CDR3 nucleotide sequence: TGCAGCGTGACGCCCAGTTTGAACACTGAAGCTTTCTTT.